In its sample, the clone carrying this TCR beta chain was seen once. What it binds is unknown. The sample belongs to a study of T-cell memory formation after mild COVID-19. Broader study findings: Clones that shrank (day 15 to 85) were balanced CD4/CD8, whereas later expanders leaned CD4+.

CDR3 length: 11 amino acids. Trimming removed 4 bases at V and 6 bases at J, with 7 bases between. CDR1 is SGHKS and CDR2 is YYEKEE in the germline V gene (reference sequence). TCRdb reprocessed the 5' RACE reads with MiXCR, giving one entry per CDR3 protein. The profile shows around 300,000 distinct CDR3 sequences, about an eighth of them singletons. The clonotype originates from a man aged 18 to 29 who had mild COVID-19 (a few samples of this study predate the infection). Cell type and time point are not known. The chain uses TRBV5-5 and TRBJ1-1; no firm D call. Sequencing used PBMCs or a T cell subset sorted from them (not recorded which). In DNA form, the CDR3 reads TGTGCCAGCAGCCTCCAATCTGAAGCTTTCTTT. Its protein product is CASSLQSEAFF.